What follows are 6 T cell receptor beta chains derived from one specimen sequenced in a study of post-analysis software for immune sequencing data. Study-wide findings and caveats: Comparison of patients with controls showed about 5 TRBV segments more frequent in patients, TRBV5-6, TRBV5-1 and TRBV20-1 among them.

Their antigen targets remain unknown. The authors incorporated unique molecular identifiers into the TCR beta cDNA libraries. TCRdb recomputed calls from the PCR reads with MiXCR, one row per CDR3 protein. This table has about 570,000 distinct CDR3 sequences, around 31% appearing once. Source material: blood. The receptor source for this set is a girl between 2 and 17 years old with multiple sclerosis.

V usage is TRBV6-5 and J usage is TRBJ1-5; no definite D call. V shed 2 bases and J shed 5 bases, with 7 bases lying between them. Germline CDR1 and CDR2: MNHEY and SVGAGI. CDR3 length: 13 amino acids. In DNA form, the CDR3 reads TGTGCCAGCAGTTACGCTTTGGATCAGCCCCAGCATTTT. It codes for CASSYALDQPQHF.

This sequence joins TRBV5-1 and TRBJ2-3, with 12 nucleotides matching TRBD2. CDR3 size: 17 residues. Germline lookup yields CDR1 SGHRS and CDR2 YFSETQ. V shed 0 bases, J shed 4 bases, and the junction held 6 bases outside the gene matches. The CDR3, as DNA: TGCGCCAGCAGCTTGGGGTTACTAGCGGGGGGACCAGATACGCAGTATTTT. Protein sequence: CASSLGLLAGGPDTQYF.

The chain has TRBV4-1 and TRBJ2-5; D is possibly TRBD1 (6 bases). Germline V lookup: CDR1 MGHRA, CDR2 YSYEKL. The V end was cut by 1 base, the J end by 5 bases, with 11 bases between. The CDR3 extends over 14 amino acids. The DNA of the CDR3 is TGCGCCAGCAGCCAAGGACAGGTCCTGGAGACCCAGTACTTC. Translated, it gives CASSQGQVLETQYF.

This clonotype turned up a few times. The chain uses TRBV27 and TRBJ1-5; D possibly corresponds to TRBD1 (5 bases). Germline loops: CDR1 MNHEY, CDR2 SMNVEV (reference sequence). This CDR3 spans 16 amino acids. Trimming took off 8 bases at V and 7 bases at J, with 24 bases between the two ends. The CDR3 is CASGRSWGQAKQPQHF. The CDR3 bases are TGTGCCAGCGGCCGGAGTTGGGGCCAAGCAAAGCAGCCCCAGCATTTT.

This clonotype was seen just once. The J gene is TRBJ1-1, the V gene TRBV4-2; D is perhaps TRBD1 (5 bases). The CDR3 totals 15 residues. Germline CDR1 and CDR2: LGHNA and YNFKEQ. V was trimmed by 3 bases and J by 4 bases, leaving 15 bases between them. As DNA, the CDR3 is TGTGCCAGCAGCCAGGGGCAGGGAGTTGGCACTGAAGCTTTCTTT. Encoded protein: CASSQGQGVGTEAFF.

This clonotype appeared a few times. This chain joins TRBV10-1 and TRBJ1-1; D call uncertain. Germline lookup yields CDR1 WNHNN and CDR2 SYGVQD (reference sequence). Trimming left V 9 bases short and J 1 base short, with 18 bases between. The CDR3 contains 15 residues. The CDR3 here is CASPSDRARNTEAFF. CDR3 nucleotide sequence: TGCGCCAGTCCATCCGACCGGGCGAGGAACACTGAAGCTTTCTTT.